This entry features one TCR beta chain sequence. TCRdb's copy holds only in-frame clones and misses some; the assay was immunoSEQ multiplex PCR. The sample shows about 78,000 clones, around 86% of them seen only once. These data come from a study of blood T cell repertoires in COVID-19. The TCR sequence derives from a woman aged 55-70 years with acute or convalescent COVID-19. Sequenced material: peripheral blood.

For the CDR3, the DNA is TGTGCCAGCAGCTTAGCAGGGAGACCCCCTGACAATGAGCAGTTCTTC. It is translated as CASSLAGRPPDNEQFF. The rearrangement links TRBV7-8 to TRBJ2-1; TRBD2 is a possible D gene (5 bases). The CDR3 has 16 amino acids. V lost 0 bases to trimming and J lost 5 bases, with 14 bases between them. CDR1 is SGHVS, CDR2 FQNEAQ, per germline.